These 18 T cell receptor beta chains came from one sample sequenced in a study of cytomegalovirus exposure and HLA in healthy donors. PCR used 60 Vbeta primers and 13 Jbeta primers. Assay used: immunoSEQ multiplex PCR; TCRdb lists only in-frame clones, some missing. This sample contains 200,000 or so clones. Sequencing used PBMCs. These receptors all stem from a boy younger than 18 in good health and CMV-seronegative.

The chain joins TRBV6-5 to TRBJ1-5; 8 bases are a match to TRBD1. Germline V gene lookup returns CDR1 MNHEY and CDR2 SVGAGI. The CDR3 is made up of 14 amino acids. With V trimmed by 6 bases and J by 7 bases, 8 bases remained unmatched. CDR3 residues: CASRKGTGGQPQHF. In DNA, the CDR3 is TGTGCCAGCAGGAAAGGGACAGGCGGGCAGCCCCAGCATTTT.

V usage is TRBV13 and J usage is TRBJ1-1; D is uncertain. The CDR3 is 16 amino acids. V was shortened by 1 base and J by 1 base, with 13 bases between the two germline ends. CDR1 is PRHDT and CDR2 is FYEKMQ in the germline V gene (reference sequence). This CDR3 reads CASSLVSSLGNTEAFF. The CDR3 DNA follows: TGTGCCAGCAGCTTAGTTTCCAGTCTTGGGAACACTGAAGCTTTCTTT.

The J gene is TRBJ2-7, the V gene TRBV9; TRBD1 matches 7 bases. V was clipped by 6 bases and J by 3 bases; unmatched bases: 9. The germline V gene has CDR1 SGDLS and CDR2 YYNGEE. The CDR3 is made up of 14 amino acids. The chain's CDR3 is CASTKAGDSYEQYF. The CDR3 bases are TGTGCCAGCACGAAAGCCGGGGACAGCTACGAGCAGTACTTC.

The rearrangement links TRBV28 to TRBJ1-2; D is perhaps TRBD1 (5 bases). This CDR3 has 21 amino acids. The germline V gene encodes CDR1 MDHEN and CDR2 SYDVKM. The V end was cut by 3 bases, the J end by 0 bases, with 29 bases between. CDR3 sequence: CASSFLSERLAGQDPNYGYTF. The CDR3 nucleotides are TGTGCCAGCAGTTTTTTGAGCGAGAGATTGGCAGGGCAGGATCCTAACTATGGCTACACCTTC.

V is TRBV30 and J is TRBJ1-1, with TRBD1 matching 9 bases. J lost 4 bases, V lost 1 base, and 1 base had no gene match. CDR1 is GTSNPN, CDR2 SVGIG, per germline (reference sequence). The CDR3 runs to 13 residues. The CDR3 region has the DNA TGTGCCTGGAGTGAGGACAGGGGCACTGAAGCTTTCTTT. Its translation is CAWSEDRGTEAFF.

The chain employs TRBV5-6 and TRBJ1-2; D uncertain. CDR1 and CDR2 from the germline V gene are SGHDT and YYEEEE. Trimming removed 0 bases at V and 2 bases at J, with 5 bases between. The CDR3 runs 13 residues. CDR3 DNA: TGTGCCAGCAGCTTGGATGTAAACTATGGCTACACCTTC. Amino acid sequence: CASSLDVNYGYTF.

The chain carries TRBV5-6 and TRBJ1-2; D is uncertain. The germline CDR1 and CDR2 sequences are SGHDT and YYEEEE. The CDR3 extends over 12 amino acids. V was pared by 4 bases and J by 8 bases, with 12 bases between. CDR3 nucleotides: TGTGCCAGCAGCGTGAGGACTGGCGGCTACACCTTC. Its protein product is CASSVRTGGYTF.

The V gene is TRBV19, the J gene TRBJ2-2; TRBD1 might be the D (5 bases). This CDR3 contains 14 residues. Trimming stripped 1 base from V and 5 bases from J, with 8 bases between. Germline V lookup: CDR1 LNHDA, CDR2 SQIVND (reference sequence). The CDR3 protein is CASSIVTGTGELFF. CDR3 sequence (DNA): TGTGCCAGTAGTATAGTAACAGGTACCGGGGAGCTGTTTTTT.

The chain has TRBV9 and TRBJ1-1; D may be TRBD1 (5 bases). The CDR3 sequence is 14 residues long. Trimming removed 5 bases from V and 5 bases from J, with 16 bases in between. Germline values: CDR1 SGDLS, CDR2 YYNGEE. The CDR3 protein is CASRRGVEETEAFF. As DNA, the CDR3 is TGTGCCAGCAGAAGGGGCGTGGAAGAAACTGAAGCTTTCTTT.

In nucleotides, the CDR3 is TGTGCCAGCAGCTTCGACCTCGGACAGATCTACAATGAGCAGTTCTTC. Residues: CASSFDLGQIYNEQFF. This chain links TRBV11-1 with TRBJ2-1; a possible D gene is TRBD1 (6 bases). Germline values: CDR1 SGHAT, CDR2 FQDESV (reference sequence). V was shortened by 3 bases and J by 3 bases, with 15 bases between the two germline ends. This CDR3 region has 16 residues.

The chain has TRBV2 and TRBJ2-2, with D possibly matching TRBD1 (6 bases). Deletions cut 6 bases from V and 4 bases from J, with 15 bases between. Germline CDR1 reads SNHLY; CDR2 reads FYNNEI. The CDR3 spans 15 residues. This CDR3 is CASSQFLGGTGELFF. The DNA of the CDR3 is TGTGCCAGCAGCCAATTCCTAGGGGGCACCGGGGAGCTGTTTTTT.

V and J are TRBV14 and TRBJ1-2, with D perhaps TRBD1 (5 bases). Between the trimmed V and J ends, which lost 4 bases and 4 bases, there was a span of 28 bases. The CDR3 has 19 residues. The germline gives CDR1 SGHDN, CDR2 FVKESK. DNA for the CDR3: TGTGCCAGCAGCCGGGGGGGGATAGGGCCCCCCACGGACGGCTATGGCTACACCTTC. Protein: CASSRGGIGPPTDGYGYTF.

This chain connects TRBV7-9 to TRBJ2-7, with 9 bases lining up with TRBD1. CDR3 size: 16 residues. J was trimmed by 1 base and V by 2 bases; bases with no gene match: 6. Germline assignment: CDR1 SEHNR and CDR2 FQNEAQ (reference sequence). As DNA, the CDR3 is TGTGCCAGCAGCTTAACAGGGGGCGCAAGGTCCTACGAGCAGTACTTC. Its translation is CASSLTGGARSYEQYF.

This rearrangement joins TRBV7-6 to TRBJ2-6, with D hard to call. Germline values: CDR1 SGHVS, CDR2 FNYEAQ. The CDR3 has 14 amino acids. Trimming removed 1 base at V and 4 bases at J, with 5 bases between. The CDR3 nucleotides are TGTGCCAGCAGCTTAGTGAGAGGGGCCAACGTCCTGACTTTC. Amino acids: CASSLVRGANVLTF.

The chain is built from TRBV27 and TRBJ2-7; 9 bases are a match to TRBD2. The germline V gene has CDR1 MNHEY and CDR2 SMNVEV (reference sequence). The CDR3 length is 15 residues. The V and J ends lost 6 bases and 4 bases, in that order; junction bases with no gene match: 10. CDR3 sequence reads: CASSPRGGALYEQYF. The CDR3 DNA reads TGTGCCAGCAGCCCACGCGGGGGGGCCTTATACGAGCAGTACTTC.

The CDR3 loop reads CASSLSGSDEQYF. The CDR3 DNA reads TGTGCCAGCAGCTTATCGGGGTCGGACGAGCAGTACTTC. The chain uses TRBV7-2 and TRBJ2-7; the D gene is possibly TRBD2 (5 bases). V was shortened by 2 bases and J by 5 bases, with 10 bases between the two germline ends. The CDR3 length is 13 residues. Germline assignment: CDR1 SGHTA and CDR2 FQGNSA. Variable domain in full (rest from reference TRBV7-2 and TRBJ2-7): GAGVSQSPSNKVTEKGKDVELRCDPISGHTALYWYRQSLGQGLEFLIYFQGNSAPDKSGLPSDRFSAERTGGSVSTLTIQRTQQEDSAVYLCASSLSGSDEQYFGPGTRLTVT.

CDR3 DNA: TGTGCCAGCGGGACAGGGTCGGAAAATGAGCAGTTCTTC. Residues: CASGTGSENEQFF. V gene TRBV7-9 combines with J gene TRBJ2-1; 9 positions match TRBD1. This CDR3 is built from 13 residues. CDR1 SEHNR and CDR2 FQNEAQ come from the germline V gene (reference sequence). Trimming took 8 bases from V and 7 from J; bases not matched to a gene: 6.

The genes are TRBV7-9 and TRBJ1-2; 7 bases map to TRBD1. Germline CDR1 reads SEHNR; CDR2 reads FQNEAQ (reference sequence). V gave up 1 base and J gave up 6 bases; unmatched junction bases: 8. The CDR3 runs 15 residues. CDR3 bases: TGTGCCAGCAGCTTAGTGACAGGGTCATTTAATGGCTACACCTTC. It translates to CASSLVTGSFNGYTF.